This T cell receptor beta chain is from a study of OX40 agonist ivuxolimab in advanced cancers. Study at large: The patients got ivuxolimab, which is an agonistic anti-OX40 (CD134) antibody.

This table comes from immunoSEQ multiplex PCR, and its TCRdb copy is limited to in-frame clones, with some not included. The repertoire holds over 55,000 clones, 75% to 85% seen once, with 8.2% in the top ten. This clone was seen a handful of times. Germline lookup yields CDR1 SGDLS and CDR2 YYNGEE. The CDR3 is 18 residues long. After removal of 0 bases from V and 0 bases from J, the junction contained 7 bases not matched to a gene. The material was CD4+ or CD8+ T cells sorted from blood, obtained in a trial of the OX40 agonist ivuxolimab. The receptor was isolated from an adult with an advanced solid tumor such as melanoma, head and neck, liver or kidney cancer. The chain links TRBV9 to TRBJ2-1, with 9 bases lining up with TRBD2. Here the CDR3 reads CASSVDQREALSYNEQFF. The CDR3 DNA reads TGTGCCAGCAGCGTAGATCAGCGGGAGGCCCTCTCCTACAATGAGCAGTTCTTC.